One and the same sample provided the 9 T cell receptor beta chains below, sequenced in a study of CD8 T cells in ankylosing spondylitis. Whole-study findings and limits: Roughly eight highly homologous variants made up a TCR beta motif that seemed to typify ankylosing spondylitis blood.

No antigen is known for these receptors. One entry per CDR3 protein results from TCRdb running MiXCR on the 5' RACE reads. Of about 450,000 distinct CDR3 sequences listed, 25% to 30% were seen once; the top ten hold roughly 0.8%. Sequenced input: blood, either unsorted or a sorted T cell fraction (not recorded which). These receptors were collected from a male donor with ankylosing spondylitis.

The chain has TRBV5-5 and TRBJ2-4, with D perhaps matching TRBD1 (6 bases). V was clipped by 0 bases and J by 8 bases, with 12 bases between them. Germline V lookup: CDR1 SGHKS, CDR2 YYEKEE (reference sequence). The CDR3 spans 14 residues. The CDR3 reads CASSLVVGGDIQYF. The CDR3 nucleotides are TGTGCCAGCAGCTTGGTTGTAGGGGGTGACATTCAGTACTTC.

The rearrangement links TRBV15 to TRBJ2-5; 8 nucleotides line up with TRBD2. The V gene end was trimmed by 8 bases and the J gene end by 4 bases; junction bases not matched to a gene: 6. This CDR3 region has 13 residues. The V gene's germline CDR1 is LNHNV and CDR2 YYDKDF (reference sequence). CDR3 DNA: TGTGCCACCTCTAAGCGGGAGACAGAGACCCAGTACTTC. It specifies CATSKRETETQYF. Together with reference TRBV15 and TRBJ2-5, the CDR3 gives the full variable domain: DAMVIQNPRYQVTQFGKPVTLSCSQTLNHNVMYWYQQKSSQAPKLLFHYYDKDFNNEADTPDNFQSRRPNTSFCFLDIRSPGLGDTAMYLCATSKRETETQYFGPGTRLLVL.

This clonotype was seen a few times. This chain links TRBV2 with TRBJ1-5; no definite D call. V shed 6 bases and J shed 0 bases, with 15 bases lying between them. This CDR3 is 16 amino acids long. The germline V gene has CDR1 SNHLY and CDR2 FYNNEI. The CDR3 spells CASSEQTAYSNQPQHF. DNA of the CDR3: TGTGCCAGCAGCGAACAAACAGCCTATAGCAATCAGCCCCAGCATTTT. Variable domain in full (rest from reference TRBV2 and TRBJ1-5): EPEVTQTPSHQVTQMGQEVILRCVPISNHLYFYWYRQILGQKVEFLVSFYNNEISEKSEIFDDQFSVERPDGSNFTLKIRSTKLEDSAMYFCASSEQTAYSNQPQHFGDGTRLSIL.

This clonotype was detected once. V usage is TRBV20-1 and J usage is TRBJ1-2, with TRBD1 as a possible D gene (5 bases). The germline CDR1 and CDR2 sequences are DFQATT and SNEGSKA (reference sequence). The germline V and J ends were trimmed by 4 bases and 4 bases, with 13 bases remaining between them. This CDR3 comprises 13 residues. Written as DNA, the CDR3 is TGCAGTGCTACGCGGCCAGGGATCTATGGCTACACCTTC. It translates to CSATRPGIYGYTF.

The V call is TRBV14, the J call TRBJ2-6, with D perhaps being TRBD1 or TRBD2 (5 bases each). The CDR3 length is 19 residues. The V and J ends lost 4 bases and 0 bases respectively, with 19 bases between them. Germline-derived CDR1 and CDR2 are SGHDN and FVKESK. The DNA for the CDR3 is TGTGCCAGCAGCCTCCGGGTCGGGACGGAAGCCTCTGGGGCCAACGTCCTGACTTTC. Amino acids: CASSLRVGTEASGANVLTF.

This clonotype was picked up a small number of times. V is TRBV12-3 or TRBV12-4 and J is TRBJ2-1; possibly TRBD1 for D (5 bases). Trimming took off 8 bases at V and 0 bases at J, with 11 bases between the two ends. This CDR3 comprises 14 residues. The CDR3 sequence: CASSDQGSYNEQFF. In DNA, the CDR3 is TGTGCCAGCTCAGACCAGGGCTCCTACAATGAGCAGTTCTTC.

This clonotype was seen a handful of times. The chain links TRBV2 to TRBJ2-3, with 8 bases lining up with TRBD2. The J segment lost 5 bases and the V segment lost 6 bases, leaving 10 bases of the junction unmatched. This CDR3 region has 15 residues. Germline V gene lookup returns CDR1 SNHLY and CDR2 FYNNEI. The CDR3 is CASSPGTRRGDTQYF. The CDR3 DNA sequence: TGTGCCAGCAGCCCCGGGACTAGGAGAGGAGATACGCAGTATTTT. The variable domain in full, completed from reference TRBV2 and TRBJ2-3, reads EPEVTQTPSHQVTQMGQEVILRCVPISNHLYFYWYRQILGQKVEFLVSFYNNEISEKSEIFDDQFSVERPDGSNFTLKIRSTKLEDSAMYFCASSPGTRRGDTQYFGPGTRLTVL.

The chain carries TRBV7-9 and TRBJ2-3; no clear D. This CDR3 spans 16 amino acids. Trimming removed 1 base from V and 4 bases from J, with 15 bases in between. Per the germline V gene, CDR1 is SEHNR and CDR2 is FQNEAQ (reference sequence). The CDR3 loop is CASSLEWIFPSDTQYF. The CDR3 DNA is TGTGCCAGCAGCTTAGAATGGATATTTCCGTCAGATACGCAGTATTTT.

The chain recombines TRBV2 with TRBJ2-1, with TRBD2 matching over 7 bases. The length of the CDR3 is 16 residues. Trimming took 1 base from V and 1 from J; bases not matched to a gene: 4. Germline assignment: CDR1 SNHLY and CDR2 FYNNEI. The CDR3 sequence is CASSEGGRGSYNEQFF. In DNA, the CDR3 is TGTGCCAGCAGTGAAGGCGGGAGAGGATCCTACAATGAGCAGTTCTTC.